The next 11 T cell receptor beta chains were all read from a single sample in a study of Graves' ophthalmopathy and Graves' hyperthyroidism. RNA served as the template for amplifying TCR beta CDR3 regions. First-round RT-PCR used HTBI primers; second-round multiplex PCR followed. One entry per CDR3 protein, called by TCRdb with MiXCR from the multiplex PCR reads. The sample lists roughly 380,000 distinct CDR3 sequences; 15% were seen once. Sequences were obtained from peripheral blood. The source is a woman between 18 and 29 years old with stable Graves' hyperthyroidism.

This clonotype was observed at least ten times. The J gene is TRBJ2-6, the V gene TRBV6-1, with D uncertain. V lost 2 bases and J lost 0, with 5 bases in between. Germline CDR1 is MNHNS and CDR2 is SASEGT. There are 15 residues in the CDR3. CDR3 DNA sequence: TGTGCCAGCAGTGAACGGACCTCTGGGGCCAACGTCCTGACTTTC. This encodes CASSERTSGANVLTF.

This clonotype was seen many times. This sequence joins TRBV2 and TRBJ1-2; possibly TRBD1 for D (6 bases). Germline lookup yields CDR1 SNHLY and CDR2 FYNNEI. CDR3 length equals 13 residues. V was cut by 7 bases and J by 0 bases, with 9 bases left in between. In DNA, the CDR3 is TGTGCCAGCACAGGGGCGACTAACTATGGCTACACCTTC. The encoded protein is CASTGATNYGYTF.

This clonotype was detected ten times or more. The chain carries TRBV10-3 and TRBJ1-2, with a tentative D call TRBD1 (5 bases). The CDR3 runs to 15 residues. V gave up 6 bases and J gave up 5 bases, with 19 bases separating them. The germline V gene encodes CDR1 ENHRY and CDR2 SYGVKD. CDR3 DNA sequence: TGTGCCATCAGCCCCTCCGGGACGGACCAATATGGCTACACCTTC. This sequence encodes CAISPSGTDQYGYTF.

This clonotype was recorded many times. The J gene is TRBJ1-1, the V gene TRBV16; D is unresolved. Looked up from germline, CDR1 is KGHSY and CDR2 is FQNENV. This CDR3 has 14 residues. Trimming left V 2 bases short and J 1 base short, with 8 bases between. CDR3 DNA sequence: TGTGCCAGCAGCCAAAGGGTCTGGAACACTGAAGCTTTCTTT. It is translated as CASSQRVWNTEAFF.

The chain uses TRBV20-1 and TRBJ1-1; the match to TRBD1 covers 8 bases. Germline CDR1 DFQATT, CDR2 SNEGSKA (reference sequence). Trimming took 0 bases from V and 5 from J; bases not matched to a gene: 8. CDR3 length: 15 residues. The DNA of the CDR3 is TGCAGTGCTAGAGAGTCGGAACAGGGGGGGACTGAAGCTTTCTTT. Residues: CSARESEQGGTEAFF.

This clonotype was seen many times. The chain joins TRBV11-1 to TRBJ2-7, with 11 nucleotides matching TRBD1. Looked up from germline, CDR1 is SGHAT and CDR2 is FQDESV (reference sequence). The CDR3 spans 15 residues. V was pared by 5 bases and J by 2 bases, with 5 bases of the junction left unmatched. CDR3 protein: CASSNPGQGAYEQYF. The CDR3 coding sequence is TGTGCCAGCAGCAATCCGGGACAGGGGGCCTACGAGCAGTACTTC.

The gene calls are TRBV6-2 or TRBV6-3 and TRBJ2-7; 8 positions agree with TRBD1. This CDR3 spans 13 amino acids. CDR1 is MNHEY and CDR2 is SVGEGT in the germline V gene. The junction had 10 bases not matched to a gene; V was cut back by 8 bases and J by 7 bases. The CDR3: CASGVQGAGEQYF. The CDR3 DNA sequence: TGTGCCAGCGGCGTTCAGGGGGCGGGAGAGCAGTACTTC.

The chain has TRBV7-9 and TRBJ2-7; D possibly matches TRBD1 or TRBD2 (5 bases each). Germline assignment: CDR1 SEHNR and CDR2 FQNEAQ (reference sequence). V was pared by 0 bases and J by 6 bases, with 15 bases between. This CDR3 has 15 amino acids. The CDR3 coding sequence is TGTGCCAGCAGCTTAGCGGGGACGGCCGGTCTCGAGCAGTACTTC. Amino acid sequence: CASSLAGTAGLEQYF.

This clonotype has at least ten counts. This sequence joins TRBV20-1 and TRBJ1-2; D remains unclear. CDR1 and CDR2 from the germline V gene are DFQATT and SNEGSKA (reference sequence). V dropped 5 bases and J dropped 3 bases, with 7 bases sitting between them. The CDR3 sequence is 11 residues long. The CDR3 here is CSALDDYGYTF. CDR3 DNA sequence: TGCAGTGCTTTGGACGACTATGGCTACACCTTC.

This clonotype occurred many times. The rearrangement joins TRBV24-1 to TRBJ1-5, with a possible D match to TRBD1 (6 bases). The CDR3 has 17 amino acids. CDR1 is KGHDR and CDR2 is SFDVKD in the germline V gene. V was trimmed by 3 bases and J by 0 bases, leaving 14 bases between them. CDR3 sequence: CATSDATGTPSNQPQHF. The CDR3 DNA is TGTGCCACCAGTGATGCTACCGGGACACCTAGCAATCAGCCCCAGCATTTT.

This clonotype was recorded many times. V and J are TRBV7-2 and TRBJ1-6; D possibly corresponds to TRBD1 (6 bases). This CDR3 comprises 16 residues. V was clipped by 5 bases and J by 7 bases, with 18 bases between them. Germline CDR1 and CDR2: SGHTA and FQGNSA. CDR3 DNA: TGTGCCAGCAGCCGCCAGTGGGGGGGGGCGAATTCACCCCTCCACTTT. Protein sequence: CASSRQWGGANSPLHF.